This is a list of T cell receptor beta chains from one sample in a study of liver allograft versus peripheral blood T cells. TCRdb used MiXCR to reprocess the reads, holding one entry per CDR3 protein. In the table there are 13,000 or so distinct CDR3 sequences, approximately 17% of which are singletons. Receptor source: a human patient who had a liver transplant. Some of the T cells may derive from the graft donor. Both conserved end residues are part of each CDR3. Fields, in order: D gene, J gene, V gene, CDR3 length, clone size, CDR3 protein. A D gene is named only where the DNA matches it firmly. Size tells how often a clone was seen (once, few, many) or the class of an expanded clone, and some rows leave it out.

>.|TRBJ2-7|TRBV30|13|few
CAWGLGFSYEQYF
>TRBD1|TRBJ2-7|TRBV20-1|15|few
CSARTRTGFSYEQYF
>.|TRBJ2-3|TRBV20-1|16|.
CSAISRTSGSTDTQYF
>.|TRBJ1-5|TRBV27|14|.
CASSQGYYNQPQHF
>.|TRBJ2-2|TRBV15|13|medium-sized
CATSTRSTGELFF
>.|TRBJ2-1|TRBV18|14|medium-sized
CASSPETRPVEQFF
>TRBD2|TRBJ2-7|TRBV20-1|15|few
CSARLLAGATYEQYF
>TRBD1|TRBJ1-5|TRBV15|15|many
CATSGPPTGDQPQHF
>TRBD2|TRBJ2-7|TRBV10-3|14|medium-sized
CAIRPAGSLYEQYF
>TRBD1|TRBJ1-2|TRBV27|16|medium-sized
CASSFRPGTGRYGYTF
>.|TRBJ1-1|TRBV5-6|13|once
CASRPGGGTEAFF
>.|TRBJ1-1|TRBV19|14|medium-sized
CASSSRTGDTEAFF
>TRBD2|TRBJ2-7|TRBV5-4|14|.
CASTTGGGHYEQYF
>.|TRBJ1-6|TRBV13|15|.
CASNEKSRGNSPLHF
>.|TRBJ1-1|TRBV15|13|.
CATSRDVYTEAFF
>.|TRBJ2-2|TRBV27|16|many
CASTRTVFANTGELFF
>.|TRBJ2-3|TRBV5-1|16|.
CASSLASSTSTDTQYF
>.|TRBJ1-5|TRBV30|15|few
CAWSETLGYNQPQHF
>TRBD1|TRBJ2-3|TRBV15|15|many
CATSREDRVVDTQYF
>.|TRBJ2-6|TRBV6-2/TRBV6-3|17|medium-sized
CASSYYALGAGANVLTF
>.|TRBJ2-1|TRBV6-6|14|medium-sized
CASSRDNSYNEQFF
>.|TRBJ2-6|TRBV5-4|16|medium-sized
CASSLAWVSGANVLTF
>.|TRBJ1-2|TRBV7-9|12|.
CASKKQDYGYTF
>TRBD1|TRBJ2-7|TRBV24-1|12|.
CATRTGNYEQYF
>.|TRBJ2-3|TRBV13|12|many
CASSRRGDTQYF
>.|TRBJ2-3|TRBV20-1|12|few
CSAVQGGDTQYF
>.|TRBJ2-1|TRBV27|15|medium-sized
CASSFLGRANNEQFF
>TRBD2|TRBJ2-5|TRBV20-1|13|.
CSAGAGGSGTQYF
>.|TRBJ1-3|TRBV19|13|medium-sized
CASNSGPGNTIYF
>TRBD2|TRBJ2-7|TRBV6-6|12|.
CATSELTYEQYF
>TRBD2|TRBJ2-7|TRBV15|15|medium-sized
CATSVGAGTSNEQYF
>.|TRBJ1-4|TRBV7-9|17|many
CASSLARSTSTNEKLFF
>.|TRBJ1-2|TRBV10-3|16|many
CAISERGSGSSRGYTF
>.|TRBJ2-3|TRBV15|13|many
CATSRTAKDTQYF
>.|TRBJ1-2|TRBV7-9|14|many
CASSLALGRYGYTF
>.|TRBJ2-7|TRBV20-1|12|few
CSARQGIYEQYF
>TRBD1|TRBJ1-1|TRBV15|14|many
CATSRKGQGAEAFF
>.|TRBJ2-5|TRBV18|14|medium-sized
CASQERGSQETQYF
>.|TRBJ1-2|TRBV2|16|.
CASSEAGSGSFDGYTF
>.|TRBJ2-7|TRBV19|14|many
CASSIAGRAYEQYF
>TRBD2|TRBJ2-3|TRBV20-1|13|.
CSASLAGGGTQYF
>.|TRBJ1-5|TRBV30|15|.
CAWSETIGYNQPQHF
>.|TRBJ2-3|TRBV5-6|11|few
CAHGGTDTQYF
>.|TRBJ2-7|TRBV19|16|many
CASSPSRGLGSYEQYF